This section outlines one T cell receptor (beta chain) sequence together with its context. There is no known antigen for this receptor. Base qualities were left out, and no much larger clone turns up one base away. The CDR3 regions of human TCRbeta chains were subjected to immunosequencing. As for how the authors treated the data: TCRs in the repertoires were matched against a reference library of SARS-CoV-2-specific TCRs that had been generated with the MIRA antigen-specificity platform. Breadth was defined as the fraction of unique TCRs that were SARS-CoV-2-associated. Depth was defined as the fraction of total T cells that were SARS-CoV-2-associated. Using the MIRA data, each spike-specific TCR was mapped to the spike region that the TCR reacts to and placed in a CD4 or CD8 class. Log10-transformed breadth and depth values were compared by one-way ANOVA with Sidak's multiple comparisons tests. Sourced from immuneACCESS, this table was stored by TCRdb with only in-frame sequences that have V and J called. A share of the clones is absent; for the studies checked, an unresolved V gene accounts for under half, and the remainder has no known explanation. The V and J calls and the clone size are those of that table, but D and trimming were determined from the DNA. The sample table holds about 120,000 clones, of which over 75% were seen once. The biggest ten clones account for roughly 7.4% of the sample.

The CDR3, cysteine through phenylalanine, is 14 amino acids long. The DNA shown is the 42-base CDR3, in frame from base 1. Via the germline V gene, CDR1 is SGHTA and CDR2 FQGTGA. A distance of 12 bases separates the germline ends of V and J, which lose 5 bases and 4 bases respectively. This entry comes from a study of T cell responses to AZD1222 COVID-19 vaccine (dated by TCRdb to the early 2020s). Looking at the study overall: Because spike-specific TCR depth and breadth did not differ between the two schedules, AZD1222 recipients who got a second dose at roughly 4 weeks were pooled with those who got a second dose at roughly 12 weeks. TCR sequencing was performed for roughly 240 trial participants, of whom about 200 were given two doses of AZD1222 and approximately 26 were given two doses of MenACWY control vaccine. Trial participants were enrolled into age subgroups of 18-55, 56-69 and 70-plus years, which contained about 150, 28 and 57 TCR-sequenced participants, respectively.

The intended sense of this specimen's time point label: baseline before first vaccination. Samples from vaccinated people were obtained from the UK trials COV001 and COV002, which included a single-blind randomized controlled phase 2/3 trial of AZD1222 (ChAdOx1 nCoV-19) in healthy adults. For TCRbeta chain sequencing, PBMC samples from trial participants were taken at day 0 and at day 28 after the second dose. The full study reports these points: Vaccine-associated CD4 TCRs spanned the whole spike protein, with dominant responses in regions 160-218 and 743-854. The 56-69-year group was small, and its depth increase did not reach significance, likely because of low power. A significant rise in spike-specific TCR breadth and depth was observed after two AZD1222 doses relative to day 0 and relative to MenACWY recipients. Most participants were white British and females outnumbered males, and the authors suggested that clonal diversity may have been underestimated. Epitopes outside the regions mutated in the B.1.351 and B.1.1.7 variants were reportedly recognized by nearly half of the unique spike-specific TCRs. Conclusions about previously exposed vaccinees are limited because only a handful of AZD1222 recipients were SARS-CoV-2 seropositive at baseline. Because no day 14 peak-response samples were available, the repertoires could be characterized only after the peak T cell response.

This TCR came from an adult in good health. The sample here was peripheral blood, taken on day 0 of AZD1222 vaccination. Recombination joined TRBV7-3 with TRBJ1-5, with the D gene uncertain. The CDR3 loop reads CASSPDTVNQPQHF. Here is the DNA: TGTGCCAGCAGCCCCGACACCGTTAATCAGCCCCAGCATTTT. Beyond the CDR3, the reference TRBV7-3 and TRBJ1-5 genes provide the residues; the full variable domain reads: GAGVSQTPSNKVTEKGKYVELRCDPISGHTALYWYRQSLGQGPEFLIYFQGTGAADDSGLPNDRFFAVRPEGSVSTLKIQRTERGDSAVYLCASSPDTVNQPQHFGDGTRLSIL.